This T cell receptor beta chain was sequenced during a study of T cells in narcolepsy (dated by TCRdb to the late 2010s). Regarding the study in general: Patients with narcolepsy type 1 or type 2 (NT1, NT2) and healthy control donors were enrolled in the study. The study sought autoreactive T cells targeting hypocretin neuron self-antigens (hypocretin, TRIB2) in narcolepsy patients, using TCR Vbeta sequencing to track clonotypes in blood and CSF.

For TCR Vbeta sequencing, memory CD4+ T cells were sorted ex vivo from the peripheral blood of both healthy controls and narcolepsy patients. As to this clone: No cognate antigen has been identified for it. The record has no base qualities; no much larger clone is one base away.

General conclusions and limits of the study: No sequences matching autoreactive T cell clones were contained in some blood memory CD4+ repertoires from patients and controls. Numbers of sequenced blood memory CD4+ clonotypes were comparable, averaging approximately 40,000 in patients and 30,000 to 35,000 in controls. Plots that compared CSF and blood CD4+ T cell clonotypes from the same patient highlighted HCRT-specific and TRIB2-specific autoreactive clonotypes. According to the report, autoreactive clonotypes were detected serially in the blood of the same patients and of different patients, but not in healthy controls.

The library was obtained by the immunoSEQ multiplex PCR assay. Drawn from immuneACCESS, this table holds only the in-frame rearrangements with V and J called that TCRdb kept. Clones are partly lost; checked studies trace under half to an unresolved V gene and leave the rest unexplained. The sample contains 21,000 or so clones, 92% of them found a single time. Jointly, the top ten make up about 1.1% of the sample. The TCR originated in a human donor with narcolepsy. The sample was CD45RA- memory CD4+ T cells from PBMCs. Taken with the paper, the label for cell subset or site translates to: memory T cells sorted ex vivo from peripheral blood.

The CDR3 has the sequence CASSLGRGGNEKLFF. The bases read TGTGCCAGCAGCTTGGGCCGCGGGGGTAATGAAAAACTGTTTTTT. The chain is encoded by TRBV7-2 joined to TRBJ1-4; possibly the D gene is TRBD1, per 5 matching bases. Including cysteine and phenylalanine, the CDR3 has 15 amino acids. Left in the record is the CDR3 DNA by itself, 45 bases read in frame from the first base. The trim is 3 bases for V and 4 bases for J, with a gap of 12 bases between the germline ends. CDR1 is given as SGHTA and CDR2 as FQGNSA, both from the germline V gene.